The 21 T cell receptor beta chains listed next were all sequenced from one sample in a study of blood T cell repertoires in COVID-19 (dated by TCRdb to 2019 to 2021). Receptor libraries were prepared by the immunoSEQ multiplex PCR assay. Entries here come from immuneACCESS through TCRdb and include only in-frame sequences with V and J called. Some clones fail to appear in such tables; in the studies checked, an unresolved V gene covers under half of the shortfall, and the cause of the remainder is unknown. The sample table contains roughly 450,000 clones; only one count was recorded for about 90% of them. Clones ranked in the top ten supply about 0.6% of the sample. Source material: PBMCs or T cells enriched from blood (not recorded which). These receptors were obtained from a man between 18 and 35 years old who had recovered from COVID-19.

The J gene is TRBJ1-1, the V gene TRBV19; possible D gene TRBD1, 6 bases. The CDR3 sequence is 15 residues long. CDR1 LNHDA and CDR2 SQIVND come from the germline V gene (reference sequence). Between the trimmed V and J ends, which lost 0 bases and 5 bases, there was a span of 13 bases. The CDR3 DNA sequence: TGTGCCAGTAGTATAGATGTGGGGGCTAGGACTGAAGCTTTCTTT. Translation: CASSIDVGARTEAFF.

The chain combines TRBV7-9 with TRBJ2-3, with 10 bases lining up with TRBD1. The J segment lost 5 bases and the V segment lost 4 bases, leaving 6 bases of the junction unmatched. This CDR3 is built from 15 residues. Germline CDR1 and CDR2: SEHNR and FQNEAQ (reference sequence). The CDR3 region has the DNA TGTGCCAGCAGCTCAGACAGGGGGCATGGAGATACGCAGTATTTT. This translates into CASSSDRGHGDTQYF.

The rearrangement uses TRBV27 and TRBJ2-1; TRBD1 agrees at 7 bases. Germline-derived CDR1 and CDR2 are MNHEY and SMNVEV (reference sequence). J lost 4 bases, V lost 1 base, and 16 bases had no gene match. This CDR3 region has 19 residues. CDR3 region: CASSLYRGGEFPSYNEQFF. The CDR3, as DNA: TGTGCCAGCAGTTTATACCGAGGGGGCGAGTTTCCCTCGTACAATGAGCAGTTCTTC.

This clone came up once. The V gene is TRBV7-2, the J gene TRBJ1-2; 7 positions agree with TRBD1. V shed 5 bases, J shed 4 bases, and the junction held 10 bases outside the gene matches. Germline CDR1 and CDR2: SGHTA and FQGNSA. The CDR3 totals 15 residues. The CDR3 bases are TGTGCCAGCAGCCTGGGACAGAGTCTTACCTATGGCTACACCTTC. Encoded protein: CASSLGQSLTYGYTF.

V gene TRBV18 combines with J gene TRBJ2-1; 9 bases line up with TRBD2. The CDR3 runs 12 residues. V gave up 5 bases and J gave up 12 bases; unmatched junction bases: 5. The germline V gene has CDR1 KGHSH and CDR2 LQKENI. The CDR3 protein is CASSIGGGGQFF. The DNA of the CDR3 is TGTGCCAGCTCAATAGGCGGGGGGGGGCAGTTCTTC.

The V call is TRBV2, the J call TRBJ2-6, with 9 bases that match TRBD1. This CDR3 has 16 amino acids. V gave up 10 bases and J gave up 0 bases; unmatched junction bases: 7. Germline V gene data show CDR1 as SNHLY and CDR2 as FYNNEI. CDR3 sequence: CAKAGTGFSGANVLTF. CDR3 bases: TGTGCCAAAGCCGGGACAGGGTTCTCTGGGGCCAACGTCCTGACTTTC.

The chain carries TRBV7-9 and TRBJ2-1, with D possibly TRBD2 on 6 matching bases. Per the germline V gene, CDR1 is SEHNR and CDR2 is FQNEAQ (reference sequence). V shed 1 base and J shed 13 bases, with 23 bases lying between them. The CDR3 sequence is 16 residues long. CDR3: CASSLVSARGSGGQFF. The CDR3 nucleotides are TGTGCCAGCAGCTTAGTGTCGGCGAGAGGTTCCGGGGGTCAGTTCTTC.

This clone was recorded a few times. The V call is TRBV9, the J call TRBJ1-2; 7 bases agree with TRBD1. With V trimmed by 3 bases and J by 0 bases, 5 bases remained unmatched. Per the germline V gene, CDR1 is SGDLS and CDR2 is YYNGEE. CDR3 size: 15 residues. The DNA for the CDR3 is TGTGCCAGCAGCGAGGGGGACAGTTCTAACTATGGCTACACCTTC. It encodes CASSEGDSSNYGYTF.

The CDR3, as DNA: TGTGCCAGCTCACCACTCCAGGACAATCAGCCCCAGCATTTT. This gives the protein CASSPLQDNQPQHF. The chain joins TRBV18 to TRBJ1-5, with unresolved D. Per germline, CDR1 KGHSH and CDR2 LQKENI. The CDR3 length is 14 residues. The germline V and J ends were trimmed by 1 base and 3 bases, with 7 bases remaining between them. The whole variable domain, remainder taken from reference TRBV18 and TRBJ1-5, is NAGVMQNPRHLVRRRGQEARLRCSPMKGHSHVYWYRQLPEEGLKFMVYLQKENIIDESGMPKERFSAEFPKEGPSILRIQQVVRGDSAAYFCASSPLQDNQPQHFGDGTRLSIL.

J is TRBJ1-6 and V is TRBV6-5, with D unresolved. The germline CDR1 and CDR2 sequences are MNHEY and SVGAGI. The CDR3 runs to 15 residues. Trimming removed 2 bases from V and 7 bases from J, with 12 bases in between. The CDR3: CASSYEGSGNSPLHF. The DNA of the CDR3 is TGTGCCAGCAGTTACGAAGGGTCGGGGAATTCACCCCTCCACTTT.

The chain uses TRBV2 and TRBJ1-4, with 9 bases identical to TRBD1. The CDR3 totals 18 residues. Trimming cost V 3 bases and J 0 bases; bases outside gene matches: 8. CDR1 and CDR2 from the germline V gene are SNHLY and FYNNEI. CDR3 protein: CASSDPGQGGSTNEKLFF. The DNA for the CDR3 is TGTGCCAGCAGTGACCCGGGACAGGGAGGATCAACTAATGAAAAACTGTTTTTT.

The chain recombines TRBV29-1 with TRBJ2-2; TRBD2 agrees at 10 bases. The junction had 7 bases not matched to a gene; V was cut back by 2 bases and J by 7 bases. CDR3 length: 15 residues. Looked up from germline, CDR1 is SQVTM and CDR2 is ANQGSEA. The CDR3 reads CSVETPSGSVGELFF. In DNA form, the CDR3 reads TGCAGCGTTGAAACTCCTAGCGGGAGTGTCGGGGAGCTGTTTTTT.

This chain's CDR3 is CASSTGTPTGGYTF. CDR3 DNA sequence: TGCGCCAGCAGCACCGGGACTCCCACGGGAGGCTACACCTTC. This chain connects TRBV5-1 to TRBJ1-2; tentatively, D is TRBD1 (5 bases). Germline V CDR1 and CDR2: SGHRS, YFSETQ. V was trimmed by 4 bases and J by 8 bases, leaving 18 bases between them. This CDR3 has 14 residues.

The chain is built from TRBV19 and TRBJ1-5; possibly TRBD1 for D (5 bases). CDR3 length: 15 residues. The germline V and J ends were trimmed by 2 bases and 0 bases, with 8 bases remaining between them. Germline loops: CDR1 LNHDA, CDR2 SQIVND (reference sequence). CDR3 DNA: TGTGCCAGTAGTATACCACAGGATAGCAATCAGCCCCAGCATTTT. This sequence encodes CASSIPQDSNQPQHF.

The rearrangement joins TRBV7-3 to TRBJ2-3; 16 bases are shared with TRBD2. The CDR3 is made up of 18 amino acids. V dropped 4 bases and J dropped 1; count of bases not matched to a gene: 5. CDR1 is SGHTA, CDR2 FQGTGA, per germline. CDR3 in DNA: TGTGCCAGCAGCTCGGGACTAGCGGGAGGGCGTGGCACAGATACGCAGTATTTT. This gives the protein CASSSGLAGGRGTDTQYF.

This clone has only one observation. The chain carries TRBV6-2 or TRBV6-3 and TRBJ1-1, with D possibly being TRBD1 (5 bases). V was cut by 2 bases and J by 4 bases, with 17 bases left in between. The CDR3 spans 16 residues. Germline lookup yields CDR1 MNHEY and CDR2 SVGEGT. The CDR3 DNA sequence: TGTGCCAGCAGTTACACCCCGGCAGGGAGGGGCACTGAAGCTTTCTTT. Translated, it gives CASSYTPAGRGTEAFF.

V gene TRBV29-1 combines with J gene TRBJ2-3; 10 nucleotides align to TRBD1. This CDR3 has 13 amino acids. Unmatched junction bases numbered 4, after V lost 6 bases and J lost 4 bases. Germline CDR1 SQVTM, CDR2 ANQGSEA. The CDR3 region has the DNA TGCAGCGTAGACAGGGGGCTCCCAGATACGCAGTATTTT. Its protein is CSVDRGLPDTQYF.

In this sample, this clone turned up once. The chain couples TRBV25-1 to TRBJ2-7, with a weak D call TRBD2 (6 bases). Trimming took 3 bases from V and 5 from J, leaving 17 bases between them. There are 15 residues in the CDR3. Germline V gene lookup returns CDR1 MGHDK and CDR2 SYGVNS. This chain's CDR3 is CASSEEGPLIHEQYF. CDR3 DNA sequence: TGTGCCAGCAGTGAGGAGGGGCCGCTGATTCACGAGCAGTACTTC.

This clone was seen only once. The chain employs TRBV5-3 and TRBJ2-3; 7 bases fit TRBD1. TRBV5-3 is identified as an open reading frame with a role that is uncertain. Trimming cost V 0 bases and J 1 base; bases outside gene matches: 5. The CDR3 runs 16 residues. CDR3 DNA: TGTGCCAGAAGCTTGGAAGGGGGCTCCGGCACAGATACGCAGTATTTT. Translated, it gives CARSLEGGSGTDTQYF.

The V and J genes are TRBV5-6 and TRBJ1-5; D unresolved. CDR1 and CDR2 (germline): SGHDT, YYEEEE. The CDR3 length is 12 residues. The V gene lost 3 bases and the J gene lost 2 bases, with 3 bases spanning the gap. The CDR3 DNA is TGTGCCAGCAGCTCAGGCAATCAGCCCCAGCATTTT. It translates to CASSSGNQPQHF. The complete variable domain, with remaining parts taken from reference TRBV5-6 and TRBJ1-5, reads DAGVTQSPTHLIKTRGQQVTLRCSPKSGHDTVSWYQQALGQGPQFIFQYYEEEERQRGNFPDRFSGHQFPNYSSELNVNALLLGDSALYLCASSSGNQPQHFGDGTRLSIL.

Here the CDR3 DNA reads TGTGCCAGCAGCCCATTACCGGGGACTAGCGGGAGGGGGTACGAGCAGTACTTC. Residues: CASSPLPGTSGRGYEQYF. The chain is built from TRBV28 and TRBJ2-7, with 16 bases that match TRBD2. Germline V lookup: CDR1 MDHEN, CDR2 SYDVKM. This CDR3 spans 18 amino acids. Trimming took 6 bases from V and 4 from J; bases not matched to a gene: 12.